One sample yielded the 21 T cell receptor beta chains listed below, sequenced in a study of shared clonotypes between healthy human individuals. Clones were read by immunoSEQ multiplex PCR, and TCRdb kept only the in-frame ones, dropping some. The sample has about 2.4 million clones; approximately 92% are singletons. Material: naive CD4+ T cells sorted from blood. Subset defined: CD45RA+ positively selected. Source of these receptors: a man aged 18-30 years in good health.

The chain carries TRBV27 and TRBJ2-1, with D hard to call. V was cut by 6 bases and J by 8 bases, with 17 bases left in between. CDR3 length: 14 residues. Germline V gene data show CDR1 as MNHEY and CDR2 as SMNVEV (reference sequence). As DNA, the CDR3 is TGTGCCAGCAGGATTTTAGGATTGGATGATGAGCAGTTCTTC. It codes for CASRILGLDDEQFF.

The chain is built from TRBV27 and TRBJ2-3, with D unresolved. The CDR3 covers 14 residues. Trimming took off 3 bases at V and 3 bases at J, with 10 bases between the two ends. The germline V gene encodes CDR1 MNHEY and CDR2 SMNVEV (reference sequence). The CDR3, as DNA: TGTGCCAGCAGTTTCGGACGACCGACAGATACGCAGTATTTT. As protein: CASSFGRPTDTQYF.

The V and J genes are TRBV30 and TRBJ2-2; D perhaps matches TRBD1 (6 bases). The V and J ends lost 3 bases and 5 bases respectively, with 13 bases between them. Germline CDR1 and CDR2: GTSNPN and SVGIG (reference sequence). The CDR3 length is 14 residues. The CDR3 here is CAWSVTGATGELFF. The CDR3 DNA follows: TGTGCCTGGAGCGTGACAGGAGCAACCGGGGAGCTGTTTTTT.

The chain employs TRBV7-6 and TRBJ2-7; tentatively, D is TRBD1 (5 bases). This CDR3 contains 14 residues. V shed 2 bases and J shed 2 bases, with 10 bases lying between them. Germline lookup yields CDR1 SGHVS and CDR2 FNYEAQ. CDR3 amino acids: CASSLSTDTYEQYF. The CDR3 nucleotides are TGTGCCAGCAGCTTATCGACAGATACCTACGAGCAGTACTTC.

V is TRBV4-1 and J is TRBJ1-5; TRBD1 aligns across 7 bases. From germline, CDR1 is MGHRA and CDR2 YSYEKL. J gave up 6 bases and V 0 bases, and 8 bases lay outside the gene matches. The CDR3 sequence is 16 residues long. The CDR3 coding sequence is TGCGCCAGCAGCCAAGAGTCCAGGGGGTATATTCAGCCCCAGCATTTT. Translated: CASSQESRGYIQPQHF.

The chain joins TRBV7-6 to TRBJ2-7; a weak D match, TRBD1 (7 bases). Germline loops: CDR1 SGHVS, CDR2 FNYEAQ. Trimming stripped 5 bases from V and 3 bases from J, with 11 bases between. CDR3 size: 13 residues. The CDR3, as DNA: TGTGCCAGCAGCGCGGGACAGCGCTACGAGCAGTACTTC. Translating it yields CASSAGQRYEQYF.

The genes are TRBV4-1 and TRBJ2-1, with D tentatively TRBD2 (6 bases). The CDR3 length is 17 residues. From germline, CDR1 is MGHRA and CDR2 YSYEKL. V lost 4 bases, J lost 0 bases, and 16 bases lay in between. CDR3 DNA sequence: TGCGCCAGCAGCCTAAAGACCGGGACTTACTCCTACAATGAGCAGTTCTTC. This encodes CASSLKTGTYSYNEQFF.

This rearrangement joins TRBV19 to TRBJ1-2, with D unclear. Trimming pared 1 base from V and 3 bases from J, leaving 18 bases between. From germline, CDR1 is LNHDA and CDR2 SQIVND (reference sequence). The CDR3 is 17 amino acids. CDR3 sequence (DNA): TGTGCCAGTAGTATAGCAAGGCTGCCCACTAAAGACTATGGCTACACCTTC. This gives the protein CASSIARLPTKDYGYTF. The full variable domain, in which reference TRBV19 and TRBJ1-2 provide the parts outside the CDR3, is DGGITQSPKYLFRKEGQNVTLSCEQNLNHDAMYWYRQDPGQGLRLIYYSQIVNDFQKGDIAEGYSVSREKKESFPLTVTSAQKNPTAFYLCASSIARLPTKDYGYTFGSGTRLTVV.

With respect to this clone: Relative to the germline gene, one junction end is altered; a read error may explain this. The chain couples TRBV7-7 to TRBJ2-5; 10 nucleotides align to TRBD2. The CDR3 covers 15 residues. Looked up from germline, CDR1 is SSHAT and CDR2 is FNYEAQ (reference sequence). DNA for the CDR3: TGTGCTAGCAGCTTAGTCCAGCGGGGGGGAGAGACCCAGTACTTC. Its translation: CASSLVQRGGETQYF.

The chain recombines TRBV6-6 with TRBJ2-3; 8 nucleotides agree with TRBD2. The CDR3 spans 14 residues. Germline CDR1 is MNHNY and CDR2 is SVGAGI (reference sequence). Trimming took 6 bases from V and 6 from J; bases not matched to a gene: 8. The CDR3 loop reads CASSPAGGGDTQYF. The DNA for the CDR3 is TGTGCCAGCAGCCCCGCGGGGGGAGGGGATACGCAGTATTTT.

J is TRBJ2-2 and V is TRBV28; tentatively, D is TRBD1 or TRBD2 (5 bases each). The CDR3 has 14 residues. The germline CDR1 and CDR2 sequences are MDHEN and SYDVKM. V was trimmed by 7 bases and J by 1 base, leaving 10 bases between them. The CDR3 here is CASIGAVNTGELFF. CDR3 sequence (DNA): TGTGCCAGCATCGGGGCGGTGAACACCGGGGAGCTGTTTTTT.

The rearrangement links TRBV9 to TRBJ2-3; D is perhaps TRBD2 (6 bases). The CDR3 is made up of 15 amino acids. The ends were cut back, 0 bases at V and 4 bases at J, with 12 bases in the middle. The V gene's germline CDR1 is SGDLS and CDR2 YYNGEE. The CDR3 DNA reads as TGTGCCAGCAGCGTAGCGGGGAGGAGGCCAGATACGCAGTATTTT. It yields the protein CASSVAGRRPDTQYF.

The chain combines TRBV4-1 with TRBJ1-2; D unresolved. Between the trimmed V and J ends, which lost 0 bases and 5 bases, there was a span of 16 bases. Germline CDR1 is MGHRA and CDR2 is YSYEKL. The CDR3 loop spans 16 amino acids. CDR3 residues: CASSQESGPPSYGYTF. In nucleotides, the CDR3 is TGCGCCAGCAGCCAAGAGAGCGGACCCCCAAGTTATGGCTACACCTTC.

Concerning this clone itself: Within the sample, other DNA sequences also encode this same CDR3. This chain uses TRBV30 with TRBJ2-7; D unresolved. The germline CDR1 and CDR2 sequences are GTSNPN and SVGIG (reference sequence). V lost 2 bases, J lost 1 base, and 6 bases lay in between. The CDR3 sequence is 12 residues long. The CDR3 reads CAWSLRSYEQYF. CDR3 sequence (DNA): TGTGCCTGGAGTCTTCGTTCCTACGAGCAGTACTTC.

The rearrangement joins TRBV10-3 to TRBJ2-1; 15 bases line up with TRBD2. V shed 10 bases, J shed 6 bases, and the junction held 7 bases outside the gene matches. Germline CDR1 and CDR2: ENHRY and SYGVKD. This CDR3 has 15 residues. The chain's CDR3 is CATRRTSGRANEQFF. Here the CDR3 DNA reads TGTGCCACCCGCCGGACTAGCGGGAGGGCCAATGAGCAGTTCTTC.

This chain joins TRBV5-1 and TRBJ2-5; 12 bases fit TRBD2. This CDR3 contains 15 residues. CDR1 and CDR2 (germline): SGHRS, YFSETQ. Germline trimming cut 4 bases from V and 4 bases from J; bases unmatched to any gene: 5. The CDR3 protein is CASSPGLAGTETQYF. CDR3 nucleotides: TGCGCCAGCAGCCCAGGACTAGCGGGGACAGAGACCCAGTACTTC.

As to this clone: Additional DNA sequences in this sample encode the identical CDR3. The V gene is TRBV5-4, the J gene TRBJ1-5; possibly TRBD1 for D (5 bases). CDR3 length: 13 amino acids. V was trimmed by 4 bases and J by 2 bases, leaving 7 bases between them. From germline, CDR1 is SGHNT and CDR2 YYREEE (reference sequence). CDR3 sequence (DNA): TGTGCCAGCAGCCTGGGACGCAATCAGCCCCAGCATTTT. Encoded protein: CASSLGRNQPQHF. The whole variable domain, remainder taken from reference TRBV5-4 and TRBJ1-5, is ETGVTQSPTHLIKTRGQQVTLRCSSQSGHNTVSWYQQALGQGPQFIFQYYREEENGRGNFPPRFSGLQFPNYSSELNVNALELDDSALYLCASSLGRNQPQHFGDGTRLSIL.

The gene calls are TRBV10-2 and TRBJ1-6; 9 nucleotides match TRBD1. Germline CDR1 is WSHSY and CDR2 is SAAADI. The CDR3 extends over 15 amino acids. V shed 6 bases, J shed 4 bases, and the junction held 4 bases outside the gene matches. CDR3 protein: CASRGQGGYNSPLHF. CDR3 DNA sequence: TGCGCCAGCAGGGGACAGGGAGGGTATAATTCACCCCTCCACTTT.

The chain combines TRBV5-6 with TRBJ2-7; 11 positions agree with TRBD1. Germline trimming cut 4 bases from V and 0 bases from J; bases unmatched to any gene: 6. Per the germline V gene, CDR1 is SGHDT and CDR2 is YYEEEE. This CDR3 region has 16 residues. The CDR3 sequence is CASSPPGQGDSYEQYF. For the CDR3, the DNA is TGTGCCAGCAGCCCCCCGGGACAGGGGGACTCCTACGAGCAGTACTTC.

The CDR3 here is CASSQDLAGGYEQYF. DNA of the CDR3: TGTGCCAGCAGCCAAGATTTAGCGGGGGGCTACGAGCAGTACTTC. The rearrangement links TRBV4-2 to TRBJ2-5; 10 bases map to TRBD2. The J call could be wrong; TRBJ2-7 is a better fit for the DNA end. The CDR3 loop spans 15 amino acids. Per germline, CDR1 LGHNA and CDR2 YNFKEQ.

The genes are TRBV27 and TRBJ1-1; the D is unclear. Looked up from germline, CDR1 is MNHEY and CDR2 is SMNVEV (reference sequence). The CDR3 length is 16 residues. The ends were cut back, 0 bases at V and 0 bases at J, with 11 bases in the middle. The CDR3 bases are TGTGCCAGCAGTTTATCATTGCGGGTCATGAACACTGAAGCTTTCTTT. Translating gives CASSLSLRVMNTEAFF.